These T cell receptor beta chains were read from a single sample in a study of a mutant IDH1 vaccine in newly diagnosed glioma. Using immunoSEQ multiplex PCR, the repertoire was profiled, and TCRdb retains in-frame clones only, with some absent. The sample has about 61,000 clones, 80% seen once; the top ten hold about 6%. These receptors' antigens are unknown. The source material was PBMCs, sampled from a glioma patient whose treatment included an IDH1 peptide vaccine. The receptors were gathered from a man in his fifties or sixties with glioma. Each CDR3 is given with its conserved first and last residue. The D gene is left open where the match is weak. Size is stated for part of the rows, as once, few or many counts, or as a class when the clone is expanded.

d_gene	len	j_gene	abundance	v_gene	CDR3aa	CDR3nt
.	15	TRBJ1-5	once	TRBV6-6	CASKIQGGVNQPQHF	TGTGCCAGCAAAATACAGGGAGGGGTCAATCAGCCCCAGCATTTT
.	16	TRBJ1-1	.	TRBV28	CASLGVSRHVNTEAFF	TGTGCCAGCCTAGGAGTTTCCCGACACGTAAACACTGAAGCTTTCTTT
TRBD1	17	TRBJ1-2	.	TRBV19	CASSQYSTGGLNYGYTF	TGTGCCAGTAGCCAATATTCGACAGGGGGCCTTAACTATGGCTACACCTTC
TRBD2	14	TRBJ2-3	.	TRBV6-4	CASSQRGESDTQYF	TGTGCCAGCAGTCAGCGGGGGGAATCAGATACGCAGTATTTT
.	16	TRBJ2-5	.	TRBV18	CASSPLRGQAEETQYF	TGTGCCAGCTCGCCACTCCGCGGGCAGGCAGAAGAGACCCAGTACTTC
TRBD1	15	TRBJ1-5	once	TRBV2	CASSEQGGAGQPQHF	TGTGCCAGCAGTGAACAGGGGGGGGCAGGTCAGCCCCAGCATTTT
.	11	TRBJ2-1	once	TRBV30	CAWRLNNEQFF	TGTGCCTGGAGACTGAACAATGAGCAGTTCTTC
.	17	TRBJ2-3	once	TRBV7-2	CASSLRRGGGGTDTQYF	TGTGCCAGCAGCTTGCGGAGAGGCGGAGGGGGGACAGATACGCAGTATTTT
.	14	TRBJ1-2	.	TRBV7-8	CASSPTSSNYGYTF	TGTGCCAGCAGCCCCACAAGCAGCAACTATGGCTACACCTTC
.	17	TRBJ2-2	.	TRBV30	CAWSGRQAELNTGELFF	TGTGCCTGGAGTGGCCGGCAGGCCGAACTCAACACCGGGGAGCTGTTTTTT
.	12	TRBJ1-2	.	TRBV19	CASRVSNYGYTF	TGTGCCAGTAGAGTCTCGAACTATGGCTACACCTTC
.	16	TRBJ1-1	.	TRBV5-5	CASSLEVATLNTEAFF	TGTGCCAGCAGCTTGGAGGTCGCCACCTTGAACACTGAAGCTTTCTTT
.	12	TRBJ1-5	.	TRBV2	CASGRSNQPQHF	TGTGCCAGCGGTAGGAGCAATCAGCCCCAGCATTTT
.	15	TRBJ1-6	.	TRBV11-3	CASRSRSSYNSPLHF	TGTGCCAGCCGTTCAAGGAGCTCCTATAATTCACCCCTCCACTTT
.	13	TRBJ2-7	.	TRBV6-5	CASSGGASREQYF	TGTGCCAGCAGTGGCGGGGCCTCGAGGGAGCAGTACTTC
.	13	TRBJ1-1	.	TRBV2	CASTIREDTEAFF	TGTGCCAGCACCATAAGGGAGGACACTGAAGCTTTCTTT
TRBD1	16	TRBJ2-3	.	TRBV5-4	CASSSRTGGVGDTQYF	TGTGCCAGCAGCTCCAGGACAGGGGGGGTGGGGGATACGCAGTATTTT
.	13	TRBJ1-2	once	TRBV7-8	CASTRAANVGYTF	TGTGCCAGCACCCGAGCGGCAAATGTTGGCTACACCTTC
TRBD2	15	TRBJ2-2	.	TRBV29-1	CSVETGGAATGELFF	TGCAGCGTTGAAACGGGAGGGGCGGCCACCGGGGAGCTGTTTTTT
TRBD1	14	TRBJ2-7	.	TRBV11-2	CASSLDRGGYEQYF	TGTGCCAGCAGTTTAGACAGGGGAGGCTACGAGCAGTACTTC
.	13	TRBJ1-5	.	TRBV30	CAWVGADGGPQHF	TGTGCCTGGGTTGGGGCCGACGGAGGGCCCCAGCATTTT
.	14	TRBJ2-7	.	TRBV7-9	CASSKSSGLYEQYF	TGTGCCAGCAGCAAATCCTCGGGACTTTACGAGCAGTACTTC
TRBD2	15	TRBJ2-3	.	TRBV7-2	CASIIGGAATDTQYF	TGTGCCAGCATCATCGGGGGGGCCGCCACAGATACGCAGTATTTT
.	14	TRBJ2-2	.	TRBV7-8	CASSGRSNTGELFF	TGTGCCAGCAGCGGCCGGTCAAACACCGGGGAGCTGTTTTTT
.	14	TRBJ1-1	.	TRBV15	CATSPQGGGTEAFF	TGTGCCACCAGCCCCCAGGGAGGGGGCACTGAAGCTTTCTTT
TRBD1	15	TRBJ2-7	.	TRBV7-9	CASSQTGGQDYEQYF	TGTGCCAGCAGCCAAACAGGGGGCCAGGACTACGAGCAGTACTTC
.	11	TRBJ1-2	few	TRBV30	CAWSGGYGYTF	TGTGCCTGGAGTGGGGGCTATGGCTACACCTTC
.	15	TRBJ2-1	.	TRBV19	CASSIVGGTNNEQFF	TGTGCCAGTAGTATAGTCGGGGGGACAAACAATGAGCAGTTCTTC